These 20 T cell receptor beta chains were sequenced from one sample in a study of T cells in Graves' hyperthyroidism and ophthalmopathy. Amplification targeted TCR beta CDR3 regions from RNA transcripts. The TCR CDR3 first-round RT-PCR relied on the HTBI primer set. TCRdb processed the multiplex PCR reads anew with MiXCR; each CDR3 protein has one entry. The sample has 600,000 or so distinct CDR3 sequences, 16% seen once. Sequencing was carried out using blood. The receptors stem from a woman in her twenties or thirties with Graves' hyperthyroidism.

The chain is built from TRBV5-4 and TRBJ2-1, with 9 bases fitting TRBD2. The CDR3 length is 16 residues. The germline gives CDR1 SGHNT, CDR2 YYREEE (reference sequence). Trimming removed 4 bases from V and 2 bases from J; junction bases left unmatched: 7. The CDR3 loop is CASSKAGLATYNEQFF. The CDR3 coding sequence is TGTGCCAGCAGCAAAGCGGGACTAGCTACCTACAATGAGCAGTTCTTC.

This clonotype was found many times. The V gene is TRBV7-2, the J gene TRBJ2-3, with D perhaps matching TRBD1 (5 bases). Germline CDR1 SGHTA, CDR2 FQGNSA. V lost 5 bases, J lost 2 bases, and 14 bases lay in between. CDR3 size: 15 residues. The CDR3 nucleotides are TGTGCCAGCAGCCGCTGGGCAGGGCCCACAGATACGCAGTATTTT. Amino acids: CASSRWAGPTDTQYF. Full variable domain (outside the CDR3, taken from reference TRBV7-2 and TRBJ2-3): GAGVSQSPSNKVTEKGKDVELRCDPISGHTALYWYRQSLGQGLEFLIYFQGNSAPDKSGLPSDRFSAERTGGSVSTLTIQRTQQEDSAVYLCASSRWAGPTDTQYFGPGTRLTVL.

This clonotype was seen only a few times. The rearrangement joins TRBV13 to TRBJ2-7; D might be TRBD2 (6 bases). V gave up 6 bases and J gave up 2 bases, with 11 bases separating them. Germline CDR1 and CDR2: PRHDT and FYEKMQ (reference sequence). The CDR3 length is 13 residues. CDR3 residues: CASRRGLTYEQYF. CDR3 sequence (DNA): TGTGCCAGCAGAAGGGGACTGACCTACGAGCAGTACTTC. Combining the CDR3 with reference TRBV13 and TRBJ2-7 gives the whole variable domain AAGVIQSPRHLIKEKRETATLKCYPIPRHDTVYWYQQGPGQDPQFLISFYEKMQSDKGSIPDRFSAQQFSDYHSELNMSSLELGDSALYFCASRRGLTYEQYFGPGTRLTVT.

This clonotype has a handful of counts. This chain connects TRBV7-9 to TRBJ1-5, with 9 bases identical to TRBD1. This CDR3 comprises 14 residues. CDR1 and CDR2 from the germline V gene are SEHNR and FQNEAQ (reference sequence). The ends lost 0 bases at V and 9 bases at J; junction bases unmatched: 3. The DNA of the CDR3 is TGTGCCAGCAGCTTAGCAGGGGGACAGGGGCCCCAGCATTTT. Protein product: CASSLAGGQGPQHF.

The chain joins TRBV6-1 to TRBJ2-3; TRBD2 aligns across 14 bases. Trimming removed 3 bases from V and 6 bases from J; junction bases left unmatched: 5. Germline V lookup: CDR1 MNHNS, CDR2 SASEGT. This CDR3 has 16 residues. As DNA, the CDR3 is TGTGCCAGCAGTGAGGGGACTAGCGGGAGTAGGGATACGCAGTATTTT. The encoded protein is CASSEGTSGSRDTQYF.

As to this clonotype: A much larger clonotype is one base distant, so this may be a read error. For the CDR3, the DNA is TGTGCCAGCAGTGGATTCGGGATGGATACGCAGTATTTT. This translates into CASSGFGMDTQYF. The V and J genes are TRBV2 and TRBJ2-3; D is possibly TRBD2 (5 bases). CDR3 length: 13 amino acids. Per germline, CDR1 SNHLY and CDR2 FYNNEI. Trimming cost V 4 bases and J 6 bases, with 11 bases left between them.

In this sample, this clonotype turned up a few times. Sequence at one end of the junction differs from germline and may be a read error. The chain links TRBV11-2 to TRBJ2-3; 8 bases are a match to TRBD2. Germline V gives CDR1 SGHAT, CDR2 FQNNGV. There are 16 residues in the CDR3. CDR3 in amino acids: CASGLVAASGGDTQYF. CDR3 DNA sequence: TGTGCCAGCGGCTTAGTGGCAGCGAGCGGGGGAGATACGCAGTATTTT.

This clonotype was seen many times. The chain links TRBV13 to TRBJ1-5; a weak D match, TRBD1 (6 bases). V dropped 5 bases and J dropped 3 bases, with 11 bases sitting between them. The CDR3 is made up of 14 amino acids. The germline gives CDR1 PRHDT, CDR2 FYEKMQ (reference sequence). The CDR3 is CASSQGQNNQPQHF. The CDR3 nucleotides are TGTGCCAGCAGCCAGGGGCAGAACAATCAGCCCCAGCATTTT.

There are many counts of this clonotype. The chain is built from TRBV29-1 and TRBJ2-1, with a weak D call TRBD2 (5 bases). Between the trimmed V and J ends, which lost 4 bases and 2 bases, there was a span of 12 bases. CDR1 and CDR2 (germline): SQVTM, ANQGSEA. The CDR3 totals 14 residues. CDR3 DNA: TGCAGCGTTGGTGTGGCGGGTCCCTACAATGAGCAGTTCTTC. Amino acid sequence: CSVGVAGPYNEQFF.

The chain links TRBV9 to TRBJ1-5; maybe TRBD1 (5 bases). This CDR3 spans 14 amino acids. Trimming took 0 bases from V and 9 from J, leaving 13 bases between them. The germline CDR1 and CDR2 sequences are SGDLS and YYNGEE. CDR3 nucleotide sequence: TGTGCCAGCAGCGTAGAGCCAGGGCGCCTGCCCCAGCATTTT. This translates into CASSVEPGRLPQHF.

V and J are TRBV27 and TRBJ2-7; 8 bases are a match to TRBD1. V trimming: 5 bases; J trimming: 7 bases; junction bases outside the gene matches: 7. CDR3 length equals 13 residues. CDR1 is MNHEY, CDR2 SMNVEV, per germline (reference sequence). The CDR3 spells CASSPPGQAEQYF. In nucleotides, the CDR3 is TGTGCCAGCAGTCCCCCGGGACAGGCGGAGCAGTACTTC.

The J gene is TRBJ1-5, the V gene TRBV28; maybe TRBD1 (6 bases). This CDR3 has 14 residues. Trimming stripped 4 bases from V and 6 bases from J, with 13 bases between. Germline V lookup: CDR1 MDHEN, CDR2 SYDVKM. The CDR3: CASSSRQVGQPQHF. The CDR3 DNA follows: TGTGCCAGCAGTTCCCGACAGGTTGGTCAGCCCCAGCATTTT.

The rearrangement links TRBV30 to TRBJ2-5; no clear D. Trimming took off 2 bases at V and 5 bases at J, with 9 bases between the two ends. This CDR3 spans 12 amino acids. CDR1 GTSNPN and CDR2 SVGIG come from the germline V gene (reference sequence). The CDR3 DNA is TGTGCCTGGAGTCCACCGGTGGAGACCCAGTACTTC. Translating gives CAWSPPVETQYF.

To note about this clonotype: A much bigger clone sits one base away, suggesting this may be a read error. The V gene is TRBV12-3 or TRBV12-4, the J gene TRBJ2-3; no reliable D call. The DNA end lines up better with TRBJ1-5; the J call may be wrong. The CDR3 extends over 13 amino acids. Written as DNA, the CDR3 is TGTGCCAGCAGGCCGATTAGCACAGATACGCAGCATTTT. Amino acid sequence: CASRPISTDTQHF.

The table lists this clonotype with a few counts. V and J are TRBV6-1 and TRBJ1-1; D gene unclear. The CDR3 length is 13 residues. Germline lookup yields CDR1 MNHNS and CDR2 SASEGT. V was trimmed by 6 bases and J by 6 bases, leaving 14 bases between them. In DNA form, the CDR3 reads TGTGCCAGCAGACACACGGACTACGCTGAAGCTTTCTTT. Translated, it gives CASRHTDYAEAFF.

In this sample, this clonotype turned up many times. As DNA, the CDR3 is TGCAGCGTTGGGGCCCCGGGTGACACTGAAGCTTTCTTT. It encodes CSVGAPGDTEAFF. This rearrangement joins TRBV29-1 to TRBJ1-1; D call uncertain. Germline V gives CDR1 SQVTM, CDR2 ANQGSEA. V gave up 4 bases and J gave up 3 bases, with 12 bases separating them. The CDR3 runs to 13 residues. Variable domain in full (rest from reference TRBV29-1 and TRBJ1-1): SAVISQKPSRDICQRGTSLTIQCQVDSQVTMMFWYRQQPGQSLTLIATANQGSEATYESGFVIDKFPISRPNLTFSTLTVSNMSPEDSSIYLCSVGAPGDTEAFFGQGTRLTVV.

This clonotype came up many times. The chain couples TRBV27 to TRBJ1-5; TRBD1 is a possible D gene (5 bases). Trimming took 3 bases from V and 10 from J, leaving 13 bases between them. The V gene's germline CDR1 is MNHEY and CDR2 SMNVEV (reference sequence). This CDR3 is built from 13 residues. Here the CDR3 DNA reads TGTGCCAGCAGTTTTACCCTTGGGACCCCCCAGCATTTT. Translating gives CASSFTLGTPQHF.

This chain links TRBV5-1 with TRBJ1-6, with D unresolved. V shed 4 bases and J shed 0 bases, with 17 bases lying between them. CDR3 length: 18 amino acids. Germline-derived CDR1 and CDR2 are SGHRS and YFSETQ. The CDR3 spells CASSAKGTRSSYNSPLHF. In DNA, the CDR3 is TGCGCCAGCAGCGCGAAGGGCACAAGAAGCTCCTATAATTCACCCCTCCACTTT.

This clonotype was recorded many times. The J gene is TRBJ2-5, the V gene TRBV20-1, with TRBD2 matching over 11 bases. The J segment lost 5 bases and the V segment lost 4 bases, leaving 9 bases of the junction unmatched. Germline V CDR1 and CDR2: DFQATT, SNEGSKA (reference sequence). The CDR3 has 15 residues. Here the CDR3 reads CSATPSSGRVETQYF. The CDR3 DNA reads as TGCAGTGCTACTCCTAGTAGCGGGAGGGTGGAGACCCAGTACTTC.

Note on this clonotype: One junction end does not reproduce the germline sequence, and a read error may be involved. The chain carries TRBV7-7 and TRBJ2-7, with 11 nucleotides matching TRBD2. Germline CDR1 reads SSHAT; CDR2 reads FNYEAQ (reference sequence). The CDR3 covers 13 residues. CDR3 sequence (DNA): TGTGCTAGCAGCACTAGCGGGAGTACCGAGCAGTACTTC. Translation gives CASSTSGSTEQYF.